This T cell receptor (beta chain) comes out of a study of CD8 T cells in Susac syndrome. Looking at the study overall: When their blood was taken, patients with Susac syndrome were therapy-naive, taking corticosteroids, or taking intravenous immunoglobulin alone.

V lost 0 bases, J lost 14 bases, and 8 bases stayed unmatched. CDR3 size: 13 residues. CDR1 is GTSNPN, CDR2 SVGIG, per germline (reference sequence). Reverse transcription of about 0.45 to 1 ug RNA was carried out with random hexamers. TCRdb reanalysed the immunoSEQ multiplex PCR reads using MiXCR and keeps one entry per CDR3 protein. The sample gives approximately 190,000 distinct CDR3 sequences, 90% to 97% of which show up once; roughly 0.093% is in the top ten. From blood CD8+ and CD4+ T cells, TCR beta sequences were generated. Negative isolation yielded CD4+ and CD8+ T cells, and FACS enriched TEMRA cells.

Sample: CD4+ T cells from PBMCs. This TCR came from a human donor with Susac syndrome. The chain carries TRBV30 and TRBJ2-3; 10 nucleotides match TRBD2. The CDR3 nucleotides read TGTGCCTGGAGTGTACTAGCGGGGTACGGTCCGTATTTT. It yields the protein CAWSVLAGYGPYF.